Given below is one T cell receptor beta chain in context. With 6 bases removed from V and 4 bases from J, the gap between germline ends came to 11 bases. Per the germline V gene, CDR1 is SQVTM and CDR2 is ANQGSEA. This CDR3 has 12 residues. These data belong to a study of CD8+ T cells in alopecia areata. In the study overall: Treated patients swallowed 5 to 10 mg of oral tofacitinib twice daily.

RNA extraction and reverse transcription yielded cDNA as sequencing template. The data were produced by immunoSEQ multiplex PCR, yet TCRdb's version contains in-frame clones alone and is incomplete. Here the sample spans some 99,000 clones, nearly 45% being singletons. Input material: CD4+ T cells sorted from blood. This TCR derives from a human donor with alopecia areata. The V call is TRBV29-1, the J call TRBJ2-3; a possible D gene is TRBD1 (5 bases). The CDR3 loop reads CSVLGVADTQYF. In nucleotides, the CDR3 is TGCAGCGTCCTAGGGGTCGCAGATACGCAGTATTTT.